Listed here are 2 T cell receptor beta chains from one sample, sequenced in a study of blood T cell repertoires in COVID-19. Only in-frame clones appear in the TCRdb table, and some are missing; sequencing was by immunoSEQ multiplex PCR. Of 150,000 to 200,000 clones listed, around 80% are singletons. Sample: PBMCs or T cells enriched from blood (not recorded which). The receptors stem from a man aged 35-49 years who had recovered from COVID-19.

This chain connects TRBV3-1 (or the pseudogene TRBV3-2) to TRBJ2-7, with TRBD2 as a possible D gene (6 bases). The CDR3 contains 13 residues. Germline V CDR1 and CDR2: LGHDT, YNNKEL (reference sequence). V shed 1 base and J shed 3 bases, with 7 bases lying between them. The CDR3 DNA is TGTGCCAGCAGCCAAGGGGGAGGCTACGAGCAGTACGTC. Protein: CASSQGGGYEQYV.

This clone was counted only a few times. This chain joins TRBV7-9 and TRBJ1-6; TRBD1 matches 10 bases. The CDR3 extends over 15 amino acids. Germline V gives CDR1 SEHNR, CDR2 FQNEAQ (reference sequence). V dropped 3 bases and J dropped 11; count of bases not matched to a gene: 7. CDR3 sequence: CASSFNPGTGAPLHF. The CDR3 region has the DNA TGTGCCAGCAGCTTTAATCCCGGGACAGGGGCACCCCTCCACTTT.